This TCR beta chain was retrieved from a study of graft-versus-host responses after intestinal transplantation. In the study overall: Tacrolimus and steroids were given for around three years to all recipients after anti-thymocyte globulin induction.

This CDR3 has 12 residues. CDR1 and CDR2 from the germline V gene are LNHDA and SQIVND (reference sequence). Trimming removed 5 bases at V and 5 bases at J, with 9 bases between. Comments on this clone: Its antigen is unidentified.

Study results and caveats: Early after transplant, HvG clones declined as circulating GvH clones peaked. Those patients showing graft-donor T cell macrochimerism displayed high graft-versus-host to host-versus-graft clonal ratios in allografts.

Some clones are missing from TCRdb's copy, which holds only in-frame ones; the method was immunoSEQ multiplex PCR. In the table there are approximately 85,000 clones, under 95% of which are singletons. This material consisted of unstimulated CD8+ T cells sorted from spleen or lymph node cells, taken before transplant. The rearrangement joins TRBV19 to TRBJ1-1; D is unclear. The receptor was derived from a human donor who was the organ donor for an intestinal transplant. The CDR3 coding sequence is TGTGCCAGTAGTTTCCCGACGACTGAAGCTTTCTTT. This translates into CASSFPTTEAFF.